Given below is one TCR beta chain in context. Antigen unknown. The entry originates in a study of T-cell memory formation after mild COVID-19. General study results and limits: Clones that contracted from day 15 to 85 had balanced CD4/CD8; later expanders were CD4+ biased. Pre-infection memory carried some responding clones, suggesting that cross-reactive memory joined.

A single record per CDR3 protein comes from TCRdb applying MiXCR to the 5' RACE reads. Altogether about 500,000 distinct CDR3 sequences are present, about 20% being singletons, with the ten largest covering around an eighth. The sample consisted of PBMCs or a T cell subset sorted from them (not recorded which). The sequence came from an adult woman who had mild COVID-19 (a few samples of this study predate the infection). Cell type and time point are not known.

CDR3 sequence: CASSTRPGLASPAGTDTQYF. Written as DNA, the CDR3 is TGTGCCAGCAGCACACGTCCGGGACTAGCTTCCCCCGCGGGCACAGATACGCAGTATTTT. The chain carries TRBV7-2 and TRBJ2-3; TRBD2 matches at 9 bases. CDR3 size: 20 residues. V shed 5 bases, J shed 1 base, and the junction held 19 bases outside the gene matches. Germline V gives CDR1 SGHTA, CDR2 FQGNSA.